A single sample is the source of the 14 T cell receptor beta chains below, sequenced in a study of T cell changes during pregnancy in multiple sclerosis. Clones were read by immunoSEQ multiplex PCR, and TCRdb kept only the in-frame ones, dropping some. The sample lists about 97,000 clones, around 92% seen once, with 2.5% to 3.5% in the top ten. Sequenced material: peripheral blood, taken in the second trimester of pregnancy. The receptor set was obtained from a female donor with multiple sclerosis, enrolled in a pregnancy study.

The CDR3 sequence is CASSREYTDTQYF. For the CDR3, the DNA is TGTGCCAGCAGTCGGGAGTACACAGATACGCAGTATTTT. This rearrangement joins TRBV6-4 to TRBJ2-3; D possibly corresponds to TRBD2 (6 bases). CDR3 length: 13 amino acids. Germline lookup yields CDR1 MRHNA and CDR2 SNTAGT. Trimming removed 5 bases at V and 2 bases at J, with 8 bases between.

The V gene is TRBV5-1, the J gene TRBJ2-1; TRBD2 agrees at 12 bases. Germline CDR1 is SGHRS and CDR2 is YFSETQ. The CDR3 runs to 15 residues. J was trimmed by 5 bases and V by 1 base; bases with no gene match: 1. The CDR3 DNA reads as TGCGCCAGCAGCTTGAGACTAGCGGGGGACAATGAGCAGTTCTTC. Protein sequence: CASSLRLAGDNEQFF.

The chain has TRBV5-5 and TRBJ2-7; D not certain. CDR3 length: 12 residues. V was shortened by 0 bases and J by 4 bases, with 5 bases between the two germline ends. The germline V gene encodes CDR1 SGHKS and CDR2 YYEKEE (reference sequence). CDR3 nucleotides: TGTGCCAGCAGCTTGGATGTATACGAGCAGTACTTC. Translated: CASSLDVYEQYF.

CDR3 bases: TGTGCCAGCAGCTTAGGTGAGAAGAACACTGAAGCTTTCTTT. Translation gives CASSLGEKNTEAFF. The chain combines TRBV11-2 with TRBJ1-1; D gene unclear. Trimming removed 1 base from V and 1 base from J, with 7 bases in between. The CDR3 is 14 residues long. Per the germline V gene, CDR1 is SGHAT and CDR2 is FQNNGV.

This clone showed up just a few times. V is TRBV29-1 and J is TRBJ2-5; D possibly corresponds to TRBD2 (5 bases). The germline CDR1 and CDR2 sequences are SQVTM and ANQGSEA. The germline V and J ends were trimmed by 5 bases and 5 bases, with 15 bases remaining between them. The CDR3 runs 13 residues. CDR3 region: CSVNRASLETQYF. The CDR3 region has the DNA TGCAGCGTTAACCGGGCTAGCCTCGAGACCCAGTACTTC.

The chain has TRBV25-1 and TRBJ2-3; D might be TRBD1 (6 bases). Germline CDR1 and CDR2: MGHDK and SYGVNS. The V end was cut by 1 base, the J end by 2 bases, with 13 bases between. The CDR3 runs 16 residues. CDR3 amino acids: CASSESQGWITDTQYF. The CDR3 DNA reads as TGTGCCAGCAGTGAATCACAGGGATGGATCACAGATACGCAGTATTTT. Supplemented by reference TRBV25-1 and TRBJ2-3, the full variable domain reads EADIYQTPRYLVIGTGKKITLECSQTMGHDKMYWYQQDPGMELHLIHYSYGVNSTEKGDLSSESTVSRIRTEHFPLTLESARPSHTSQYLCASSESQGWITDTQYFGPGTRLTVL.

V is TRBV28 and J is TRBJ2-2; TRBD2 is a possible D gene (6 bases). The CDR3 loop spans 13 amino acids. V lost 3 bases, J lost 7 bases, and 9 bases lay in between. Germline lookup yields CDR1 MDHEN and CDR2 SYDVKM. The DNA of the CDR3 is TGTGCCAGCAGTTTTGGAGGGATCGGGGAGCTGTTTTTT. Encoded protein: CASSFGGIGELFF.

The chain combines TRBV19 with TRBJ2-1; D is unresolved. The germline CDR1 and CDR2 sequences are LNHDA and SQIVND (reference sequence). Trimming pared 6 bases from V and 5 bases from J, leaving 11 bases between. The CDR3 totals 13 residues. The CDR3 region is CASRALMDNEQFF. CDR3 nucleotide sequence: TGTGCCAGTAGGGCTCTTATGGACAATGAGCAGTTCTTC.

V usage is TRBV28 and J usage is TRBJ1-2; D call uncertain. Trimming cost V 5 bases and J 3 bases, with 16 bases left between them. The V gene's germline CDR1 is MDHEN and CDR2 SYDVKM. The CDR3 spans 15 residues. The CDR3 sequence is CASSPYLRVDYGYTF. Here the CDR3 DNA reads TGTGCCAGCAGTCCGTATCTTAGAGTGGACTATGGCTACACCTTC.

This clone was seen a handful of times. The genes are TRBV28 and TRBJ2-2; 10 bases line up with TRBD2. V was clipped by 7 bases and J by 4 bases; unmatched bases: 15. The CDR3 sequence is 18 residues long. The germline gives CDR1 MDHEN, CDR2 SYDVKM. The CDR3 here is CASTLGMLAGEGTGELFF. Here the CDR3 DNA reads TGTGCCAGCACCCTCGGGATGCTAGCGGGAGAGGGCACCGGGGAGCTGTTTTTT.

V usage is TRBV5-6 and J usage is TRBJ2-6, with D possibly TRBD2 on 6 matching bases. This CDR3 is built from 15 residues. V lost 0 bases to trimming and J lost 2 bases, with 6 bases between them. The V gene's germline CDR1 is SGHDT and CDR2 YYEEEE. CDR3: CASSLGGAGANVLTF. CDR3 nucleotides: TGTGCCAGCAGCTTGGGGGGGGCTGGGGCCAACGTCCTGACTTTC.

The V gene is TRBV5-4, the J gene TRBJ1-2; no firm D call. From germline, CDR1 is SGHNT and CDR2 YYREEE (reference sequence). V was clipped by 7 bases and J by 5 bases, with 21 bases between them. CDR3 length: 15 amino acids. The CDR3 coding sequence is TGTGCCAGCGCCACTCGAGGGCCGGAGGCATATGGCTACACCTTC. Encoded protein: CASATRGPEAYGYTF.

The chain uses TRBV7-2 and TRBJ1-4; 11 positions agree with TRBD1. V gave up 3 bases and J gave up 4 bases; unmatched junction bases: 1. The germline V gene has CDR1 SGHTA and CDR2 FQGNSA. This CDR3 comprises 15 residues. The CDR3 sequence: CASSLGTGGNEKLFF. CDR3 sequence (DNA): TGTGCCAGCAGCTTGGGGACAGGGGGTAATGAAAAACTGTTTTTT.

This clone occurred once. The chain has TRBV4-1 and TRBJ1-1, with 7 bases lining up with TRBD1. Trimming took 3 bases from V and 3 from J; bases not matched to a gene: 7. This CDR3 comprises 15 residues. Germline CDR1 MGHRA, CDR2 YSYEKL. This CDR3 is CASSQGQLYYTEAFF. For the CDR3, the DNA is TGCGCCAGCAGCCAGGGACAGCTCTATTACACTGAAGCTTTCTTT.